This T cell receptor beta chain stems from a study of CD8 T cells in Susac syndrome. TEMRA cells were enriched by FACS, and CD4+ and CD8+ T cells were negatively isolated. There are 15 residues in the CDR3. In germline, CDR1 is SGHNT, CDR2 YYREEE (reference sequence). Trimming took 4 bases from V and 8 from J, leaving 19 bases between them. After extraction with the RNeasy kit, roughly 0.45 to 1 ug of the RNA was reverse transcribed using random hexamers. MiXCR, applied by TCRdb to the immunoSEQ multiplex PCR reads, yields one record per CDR3 protein. The sample lists 75,000 to 95,000 distinct CDR3 sequences, about 93% occurring once.

Sequencing used CD8+ T cells from PBMCs. The sequence derives from a human donor with Susac syndrome. The rearrangement uses TRBV5-4 and TRBJ2-1; D is possibly TRBD1 (5 bases). The CDR3 sequence: CASSPTGVAVHEQFF. The CDR3 DNA is TGTGCCAGCAGCCCTACAGGAGTTGCGGTCCATGAGCAGTTCTTC.